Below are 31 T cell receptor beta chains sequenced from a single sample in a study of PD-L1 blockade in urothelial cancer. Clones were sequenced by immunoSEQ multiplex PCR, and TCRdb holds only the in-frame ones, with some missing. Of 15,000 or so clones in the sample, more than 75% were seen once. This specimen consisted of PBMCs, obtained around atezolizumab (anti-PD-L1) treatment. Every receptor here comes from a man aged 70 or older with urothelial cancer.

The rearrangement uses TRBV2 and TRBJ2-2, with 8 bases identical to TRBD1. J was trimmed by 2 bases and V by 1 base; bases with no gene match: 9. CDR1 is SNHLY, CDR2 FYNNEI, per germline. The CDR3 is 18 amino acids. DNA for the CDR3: TGTGCCAGCAGTGAAGGCCTTCCGGGACAGGCCAACACCGGGGAGCTGTTTTTT. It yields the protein CASSEGLPGQANTGELFF.

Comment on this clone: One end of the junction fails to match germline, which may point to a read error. The CDR3 is CASSIRGYNSPLHF. The CDR3 DNA follows: TGTGCCAGCAGCATCCGGGGCTATAATTCACCCCTCCACTTT. J is TRBJ1-6 and V is TRBV5-1, with D unresolved. The CDR3 is made up of 14 amino acids. Germline V gene lookup returns CDR1 SGHRS and CDR2 YFSETQ.

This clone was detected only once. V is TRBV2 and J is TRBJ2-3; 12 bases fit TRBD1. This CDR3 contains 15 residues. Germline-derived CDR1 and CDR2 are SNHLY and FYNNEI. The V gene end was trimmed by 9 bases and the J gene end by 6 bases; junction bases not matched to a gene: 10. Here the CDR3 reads CASLPGTGGVDTQYF. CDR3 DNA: TGTGCCAGTCTTCCCGGGACAGGGGGCGTTGATACGCAGTATTTT.

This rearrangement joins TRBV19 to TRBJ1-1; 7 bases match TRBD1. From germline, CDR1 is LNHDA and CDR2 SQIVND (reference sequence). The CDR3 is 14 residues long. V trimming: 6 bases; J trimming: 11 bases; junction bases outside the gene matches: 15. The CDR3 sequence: CASRIPGQILSAFF. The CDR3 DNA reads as TGTGCCAGTAGGATACCGGGACAGATCTTGTCGGCTTTCTTT.

The CDR3 loop is CACRIRSDQPQHF. In DNA form, the CDR3 reads TGTGCCTGCCGTATAAGGAGTGATCAGCCCCAGCATTTT. This chain connects TRBV30 to TRBJ1-5, with unresolved D. This CDR3 is built from 13 residues. Germline loops: CDR1 GTSNPN, CDR2 SVGIG (reference sequence). Trimming removed 6 bases from V and 5 bases from J, with 14 bases in between.

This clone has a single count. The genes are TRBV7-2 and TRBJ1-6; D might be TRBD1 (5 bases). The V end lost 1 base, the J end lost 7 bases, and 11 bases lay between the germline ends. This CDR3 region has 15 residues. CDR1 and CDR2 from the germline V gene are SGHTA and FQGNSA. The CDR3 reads CASSLDAGPNSPLHF. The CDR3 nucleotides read TGTGCCAGCAGCTTAGATGCAGGGCCAAATTCACCCCTCCACTTT.

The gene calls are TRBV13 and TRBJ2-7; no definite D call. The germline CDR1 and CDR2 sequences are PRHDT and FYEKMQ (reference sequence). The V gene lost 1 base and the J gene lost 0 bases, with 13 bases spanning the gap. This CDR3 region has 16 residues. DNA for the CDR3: TGTGCCAGCAGCTTAGCGGGTCTAAAGGTCTCCTACGAGCAGTACTTC. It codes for CASSLAGLKVSYEQYF.

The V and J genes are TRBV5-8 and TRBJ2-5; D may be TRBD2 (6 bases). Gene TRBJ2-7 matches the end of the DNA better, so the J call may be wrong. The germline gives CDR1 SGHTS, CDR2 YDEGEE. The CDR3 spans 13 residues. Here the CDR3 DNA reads TGTGCCAGCAGCTTGATGGAGGGTAACGAGCAGTACTTC. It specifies CASSLMEGNEQYF.

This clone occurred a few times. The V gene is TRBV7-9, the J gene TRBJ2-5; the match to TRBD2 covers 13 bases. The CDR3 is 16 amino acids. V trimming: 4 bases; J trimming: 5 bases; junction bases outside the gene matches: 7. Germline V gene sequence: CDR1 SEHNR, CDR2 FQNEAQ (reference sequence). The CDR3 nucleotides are TGTGCCAGCAGCTCACTAGCGGGGGGGCCAAGGGAGACCCAGTACTTC. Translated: CASSSLAGGPRETQYF. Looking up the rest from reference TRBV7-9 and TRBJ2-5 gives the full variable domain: DTGVSQNPRHKITKRGQNVTFRCDPISEHNRLYWYRQTLGQGPEFLTYFQNEAQLEKSRLLSDRFSAERPKGSFSTLEIQRTEQGDSAMYLCASSSLAGGPRETQYFGPGTRLLVL.

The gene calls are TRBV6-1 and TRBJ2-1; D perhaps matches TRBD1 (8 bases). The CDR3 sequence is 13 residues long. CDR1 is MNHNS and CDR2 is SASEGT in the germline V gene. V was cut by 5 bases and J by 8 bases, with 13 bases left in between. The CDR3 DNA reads TGTGCCAGCAGTCCCACAGGGGGGGATGAGCAGTTCTTC. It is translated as CASSPTGGDEQFF.

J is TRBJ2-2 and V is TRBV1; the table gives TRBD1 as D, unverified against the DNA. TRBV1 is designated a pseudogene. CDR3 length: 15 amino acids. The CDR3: CTSSQVPANTGELFF. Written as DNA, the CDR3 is TGCACCAGCAGCCAAGTCCCAGCGAACACCGGGGAGCTGTTTTTT.

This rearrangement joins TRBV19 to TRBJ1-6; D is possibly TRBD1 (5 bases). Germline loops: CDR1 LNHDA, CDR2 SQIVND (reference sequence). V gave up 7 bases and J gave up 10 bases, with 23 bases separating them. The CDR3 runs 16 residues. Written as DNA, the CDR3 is TGTGCCAGTATCCGATCGGCCTCGATCGGGGGGTCACCCCTCCACTTT. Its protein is CASIRSASIGGSPLHF.

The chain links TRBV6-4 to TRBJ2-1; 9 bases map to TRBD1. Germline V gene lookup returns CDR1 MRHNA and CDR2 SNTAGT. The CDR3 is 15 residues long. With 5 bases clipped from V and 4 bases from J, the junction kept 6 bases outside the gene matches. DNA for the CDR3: TGTGCCAGCAGTTTACAGGGGGCTGTTTACAATGAGCAGTTCTTC. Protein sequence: CASSLQGAVYNEQFF.

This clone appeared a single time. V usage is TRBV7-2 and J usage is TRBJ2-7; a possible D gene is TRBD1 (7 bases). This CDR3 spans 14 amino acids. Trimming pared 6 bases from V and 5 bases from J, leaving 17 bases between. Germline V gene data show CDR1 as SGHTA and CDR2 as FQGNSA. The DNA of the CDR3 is TGTGCCAGCAGTCGGAGGGACAGTATGAACGAGCAGTACTTC. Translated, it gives CASSRRDSMNEQYF.

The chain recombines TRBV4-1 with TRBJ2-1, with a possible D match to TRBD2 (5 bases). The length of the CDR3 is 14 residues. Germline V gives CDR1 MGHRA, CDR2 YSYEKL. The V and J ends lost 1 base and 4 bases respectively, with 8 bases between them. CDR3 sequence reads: CASSQGGAYNEQFF. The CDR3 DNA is TGCGCCAGCAGCCAAGGGGGAGCTTACAATGAGCAGTTCTTC.

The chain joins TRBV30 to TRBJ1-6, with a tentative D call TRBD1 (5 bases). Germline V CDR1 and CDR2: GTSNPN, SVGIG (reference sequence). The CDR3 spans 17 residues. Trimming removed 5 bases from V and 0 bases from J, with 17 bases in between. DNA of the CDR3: TGTGCCTGGTCCTCTTGGGGGGGGACCTCCTATAATTCACCCCTCCACTTT. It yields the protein CAWSSWGGTSYNSPLHF.

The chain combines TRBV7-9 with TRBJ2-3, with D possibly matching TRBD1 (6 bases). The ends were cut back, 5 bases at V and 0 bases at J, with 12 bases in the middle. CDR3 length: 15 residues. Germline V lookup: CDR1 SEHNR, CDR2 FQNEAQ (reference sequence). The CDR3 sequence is CASSGTYPSTDTQYF. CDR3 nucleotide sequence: TGTGCCAGCAGCGGGACATACCCTAGCACAGATACGCAGTATTTT.

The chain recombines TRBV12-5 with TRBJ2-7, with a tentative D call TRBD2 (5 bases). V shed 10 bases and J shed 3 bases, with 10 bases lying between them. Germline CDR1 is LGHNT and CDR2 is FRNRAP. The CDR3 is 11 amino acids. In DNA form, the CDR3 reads TGTGCTACCGGGGATTACTACGAGCAGTACTTC. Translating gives CATGDYYEQYF.

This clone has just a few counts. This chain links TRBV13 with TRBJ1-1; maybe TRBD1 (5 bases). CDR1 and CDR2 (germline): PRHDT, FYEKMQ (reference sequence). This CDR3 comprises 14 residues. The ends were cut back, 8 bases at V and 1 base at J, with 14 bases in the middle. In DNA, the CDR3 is TGTGCCAGCGCCGCCGGGGGGGGGAACACTGAAGCTTTCTTT. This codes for CASAAGGGNTEAFF.

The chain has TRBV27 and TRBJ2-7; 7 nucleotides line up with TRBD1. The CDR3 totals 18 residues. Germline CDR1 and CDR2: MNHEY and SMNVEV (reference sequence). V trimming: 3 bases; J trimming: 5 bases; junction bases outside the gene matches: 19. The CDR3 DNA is TGTGCCAGCAGTTTCCAAGGGCTGGGGAAGGGGGCATTGAACGAGCAGTACTTC. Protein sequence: CASSFQGLGKGALNEQYF.

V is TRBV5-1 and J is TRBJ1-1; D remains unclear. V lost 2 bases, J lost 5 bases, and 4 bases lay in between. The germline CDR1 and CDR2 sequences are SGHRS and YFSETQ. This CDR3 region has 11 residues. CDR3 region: CASSFRTEAFF. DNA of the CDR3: TGCGCCAGCAGCTTCCGTACTGAAGCTTTCTTT.

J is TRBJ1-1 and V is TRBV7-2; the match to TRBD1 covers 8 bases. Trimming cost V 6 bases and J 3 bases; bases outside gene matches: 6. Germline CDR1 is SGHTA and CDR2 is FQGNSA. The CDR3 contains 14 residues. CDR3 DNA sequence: TGTGCCAGCAGAGACAGGGGCCTCTACACTGAAGCTTTCTTT. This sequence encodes CASRDRGLYTEAFF.

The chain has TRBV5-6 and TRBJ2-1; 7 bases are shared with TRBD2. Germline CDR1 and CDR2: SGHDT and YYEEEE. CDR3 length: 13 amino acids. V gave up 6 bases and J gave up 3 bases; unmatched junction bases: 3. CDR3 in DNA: TGTGCCAGCACTAGCGGAAACTACAATGAGCAGTTCTTC. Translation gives CASTSGNYNEQFF.

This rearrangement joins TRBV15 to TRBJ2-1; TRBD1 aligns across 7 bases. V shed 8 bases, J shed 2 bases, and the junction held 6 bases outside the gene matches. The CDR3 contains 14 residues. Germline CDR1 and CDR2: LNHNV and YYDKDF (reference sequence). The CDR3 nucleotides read TGTGCCACCGGACAGGTGTCCACCTACAATGAGCAGTTCTTC. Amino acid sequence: CATGQVSTYNEQFF.

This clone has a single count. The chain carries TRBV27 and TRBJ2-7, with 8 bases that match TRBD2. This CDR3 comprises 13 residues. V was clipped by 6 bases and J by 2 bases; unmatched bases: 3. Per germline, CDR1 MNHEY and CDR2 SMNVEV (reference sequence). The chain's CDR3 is CASRLAGTYEQYF. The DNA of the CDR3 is TGTGCCAGCAGATTAGCGGGGACCTACGAGCAGTACTTC.

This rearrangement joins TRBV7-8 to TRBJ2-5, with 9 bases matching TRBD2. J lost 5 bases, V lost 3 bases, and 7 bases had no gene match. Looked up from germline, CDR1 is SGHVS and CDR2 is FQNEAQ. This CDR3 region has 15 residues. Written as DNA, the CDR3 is TGTGCCAGCAGCTTCAGAACTAGCGGGCTGGAGACCCAGTACTTC. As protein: CASSFRTSGLETQYF.

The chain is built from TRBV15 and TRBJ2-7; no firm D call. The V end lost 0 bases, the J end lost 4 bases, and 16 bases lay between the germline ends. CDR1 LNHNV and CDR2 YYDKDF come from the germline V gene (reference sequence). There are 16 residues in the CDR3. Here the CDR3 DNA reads TGTGCCACCAGCAGAGAGCTGCACAGCCTCCTGTACGAGCAGTACTTC. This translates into CATSRELHSLLYEQYF.

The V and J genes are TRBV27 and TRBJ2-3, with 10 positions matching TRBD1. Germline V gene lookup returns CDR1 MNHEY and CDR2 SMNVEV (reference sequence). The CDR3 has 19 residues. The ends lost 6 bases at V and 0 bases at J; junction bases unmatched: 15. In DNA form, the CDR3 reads TGTGCCAGCAGCCAATCAATTAGCCGGGACAGGGGAAGCACAGATACGCAGTATTTT. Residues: CASSQSISRDRGSTDTQYF.

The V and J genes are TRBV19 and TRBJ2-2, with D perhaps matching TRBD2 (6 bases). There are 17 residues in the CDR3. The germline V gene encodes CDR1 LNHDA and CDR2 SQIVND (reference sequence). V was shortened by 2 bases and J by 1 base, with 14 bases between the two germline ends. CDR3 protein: CASSIHGGVGNTGELFF. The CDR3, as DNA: TGTGCCAGTAGTATACATGGCGGGGTCGGGAACACCGGGGAGCTGTTTTTT.

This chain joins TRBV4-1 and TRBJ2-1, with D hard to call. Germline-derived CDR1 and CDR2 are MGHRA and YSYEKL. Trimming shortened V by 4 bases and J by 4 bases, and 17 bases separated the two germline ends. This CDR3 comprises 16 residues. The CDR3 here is CASSLSVQEMYNEQFF. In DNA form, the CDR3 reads TGCGCCAGCAGCCTATCGGTCCAGGAAATGTACAATGAGCAGTTCTTC.

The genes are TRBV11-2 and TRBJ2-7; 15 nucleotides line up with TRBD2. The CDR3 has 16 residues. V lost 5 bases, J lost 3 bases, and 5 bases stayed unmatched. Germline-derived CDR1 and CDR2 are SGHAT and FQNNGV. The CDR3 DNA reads TGTGCCAGCAGCGATAGGACTAGCGGGGGGGGCTACGAGCAGTACTTC. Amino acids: CASSDRTSGGGYEQYF. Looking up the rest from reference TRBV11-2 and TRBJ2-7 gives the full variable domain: EAGVAQSPRYKIIEKRQSVAFWCNPISGHATLYWYQQILGQGPKLLIQFQNNGVVDDSQLPKDRFSAERLKGVDSTLKIQPAKLEDSAVYLCASSDRTSGGGYEQYFGPGTRLTVT.